These 23 T cell receptor beta chains were all obtained from the same sample, sequenced in a study of immune evolution from preneoplasia to lung adenocarcinoma. Clones were sequenced by immunoSEQ multiplex PCR, and TCRdb holds only the in-frame ones, with some missing. The sample carries 7,000 or so clones, roughly 79% recorded once. Sequencing input: FFPE adjacent normal lung tissue. The receptors derive from a person aged 70 to 85 with lung adenocarcinoma.

This chain connects TRBV7-3 to TRBJ2-1; 7 bases are a match to TRBD1. Germline-derived CDR1 and CDR2 are SGHTA and FQGTGA. V dropped 0 bases and J dropped 4; count of bases not matched to a gene: 6. The CDR3 is 16 amino acids. The CDR3 region has the DNA TGTGCCAGCAGCTTAACGGGACAGAGAGTATACAATGAGCAGTTCTTC. Translation: CASSLTGQRVYNEQFF.

V and J are TRBV9 and TRBJ1-5; no clear D gene. The CDR3 contains 12 residues. In germline, CDR1 is SGDLS, CDR2 YYNGEE. Trimming stripped 3 bases from V and 9 bases from J, with 10 bases between. The CDR3 DNA reads as TGTGCCAGCAGCGCCCCTGCCTGGCCCCAGCATTTT. Amino acids: CASSAPAWPQHF.

This clone was recorded once. This chain connects TRBV19 to TRBJ2-2; D call uncertain. The CDR3 covers 14 residues. From germline, CDR1 is LNHDA and CDR2 SQIVND (reference sequence). The germline V and J ends were trimmed by 7 bases and 5 bases, with 14 bases remaining between them. CDR3 region: CASTQFTATGELFF. In nucleotides, the CDR3 is TGTGCCAGTACCCAATTCACAGCAACCGGGGAGCTGTTTTTT.

The genes are TRBV5-1 and TRBJ2-3; 7 positions agree with TRBD2. CDR3 length: 16 amino acids. Per the germline V gene, CDR1 is SGHRS and CDR2 is YFSETQ. Trimming at V came to 0 bases and at J to 4 bases, leaving 8 bases not matched to a gene. DNA of the CDR3: TGCGCCAGCAGCTTGGGAGCGGGACCCACGGCAGATACGCAGTATTTT. This gives the protein CASSLGAGPTADTQYF. Full variable domain (remainder filled in from reference TRBV5-1 and TRBJ2-3): KAGVTQTPRYLIKTRGQQVTLSCSPISGHRSVSWYQQTPGQGLQFLFEYFSETQRNKGNFPGRFSGRQFSNSRSEMNVSTLELGDSALYLCASSLGAGPTADTQYFGPGTRLTVL.

This rearrangement joins TRBV2 to TRBJ2-3, with D possibly TRBD1 on 6 matching bases. Germline V gives CDR1 SNHLY, CDR2 FYNNEI. V was cut by 4 bases and J by 1 base, with 6 bases left in between. There are 13 residues in the CDR3. The chain's CDR3 is CASSGQGTDTQYF. CDR3 DNA sequence: TGTGCCAGCAGTGGACAGGGCACAGATACGCAGTATTTT. The full variable domain, with the rest looked up from reference TRBV2 and TRBJ2-3, is EPEVTQTPSHQVTQMGQEVILRCVPISNHLYFYWYRQILGQKVEFLVSFYNNEISEKSEIFDDQFSVERPDGSNFTLKIRSTKLEDSAMYFCASSGQGTDTQYFGPGTRLTVL.

The chain couples TRBV7-9 to TRBJ1-4; a possible D gene is TRBD1 (5 bases). V dropped 5 bases and J dropped 5 bases, with 12 bases sitting between them. Germline V gives CDR1 SEHNR, CDR2 FQNEAQ (reference sequence). This CDR3 has 14 residues. CDR3 in amino acids: CASSPGHDNEKLFF. CDR3 sequence (DNA): TGTGCCAGCAGCCCAGGACATGACAATGAAAAACTGTTTTTT.

V usage is TRBV7-9 and J usage is TRBJ2-1; unclear D gene. Germline V gene sequence: CDR1 SEHNR, CDR2 FQNEAQ (reference sequence). Trimming took 0 bases from V and 4 from J, leaving 4 bases between them. The CDR3 runs to 13 residues. DNA for the CDR3: TGTGCCAGCAGCTTAGCGCATTACAATGAGCAGTTCTTC. This translates into CASSLAHYNEQFF.

The chain employs TRBV1 and TRBJ1-2. TRBV1 is a pseudogene locus. The CDR3 spans 14 residues. CDR3 region: CTSRAVRKTYGYTF. CDR3 nucleotide sequence: TGCACCAGCAGGGCGGTGCGAAAGACCTATGGCTACACCTTC.

The CDR3 bases are TGTGCCAGTAGGAGGATAACCTACACCGGGGAGCTGTTTTTT. It codes for CASRRITYTGELFF. This chain links TRBV19 with TRBJ2-2; D not certain. V dropped 6 bases and J dropped 3 bases, with 11 bases sitting between them. This CDR3 comprises 14 residues. Germline V lookup: CDR1 LNHDA, CDR2 SQIVND (reference sequence).

The CDR3: CASSLALAGDQETQYF. CDR3 DNA sequence: TGTGCCAGCAGCTTGGCACTAGCGGGGGATCAAGAGACCCAGTACTTC. The chain uses TRBV5-8 and TRBJ2-5, with 11 bases identical to TRBD2. V was clipped by 0 bases and J by 2 bases; unmatched bases: 3. The CDR3 is 16 amino acids. Germline CDR1 is SGHTS and CDR2 is YDEGEE.

The chain carries TRBV5-6 and TRBJ2-7, with 8 positions matching TRBD1. With 4 bases clipped from V and 7 bases from J, the junction kept 7 bases outside the gene matches. The germline gives CDR1 SGHDT, CDR2 YYEEEE. The CDR3 has 13 amino acids. The CDR3 protein is CASSRDRLREQYF. The CDR3 DNA reads TGTGCCAGCAGCCGGGACAGGCTGCGGGAGCAGTACTTC.

Concerning this clone: A junction end diverges from the germline sequence, so it may reflect a read error. This sequence joins TRBV6-1 and TRBJ2-1; TRBD2 is a possible D gene (5 bases). In germline, CDR1 is MNHNS, CDR2 SASEGT. The CDR3 contains 16 residues. The CDR3 DNA follows: TGTGCCAGCAGTGAAGCAGCCGGGGAAGGGTCCAATAAGCAGTTCTTC. It translates to CASSEAAGEGSNKQFF.

The chain links TRBV4-1 to TRBJ2-2, with no clear D. V was cut by 0 bases and J by 5 bases, with 16 bases left in between. From germline, CDR1 is MGHRA and CDR2 YSYEKL. CDR3 size: 17 residues. CDR3 bases: TGCGCCAGCAGCCAAGATGCACCCACTCCTAGGACCGGGGAGCTGTTTTTT. Protein: CASSQDAPTPRTGELFF.

This clone came up once. The chain couples TRBV6-5 to TRBJ2-7; 10 bases map to TRBD1. Trimming took 6 bases from V and 6 from J; bases not matched to a gene: 8. Per germline, CDR1 MNHEY and CDR2 SVGAGI. The CDR3 totals 14 residues. The CDR3 is CASSWDRGPREQYF. CDR3 nucleotides: TGTGCCAGCAGCTGGGACAGGGGTCCGCGCGAGCAGTACTTC.

This rearrangement joins TRBV29-1 to TRBJ1-2; D uncertain. In germline, CDR1 is SQVTM, CDR2 ANQGSEA. The CDR3 is made up of 12 amino acids. Trimming shortened V by 1 base and J by 1 base, and 4 bases separated the two germline ends. The CDR3 nucleotides are TGCAGCGTTGAAGGAGATAACTATGGCTACACCTTC. Translating it yields CSVEGDNYGYTF.

This chain connects TRBV7-8 to TRBJ2-1, with TRBD2 matching 8 bases. Looked up from germline, CDR1 is SGHVS and CDR2 is FQNEAQ. The trim removed 5 bases at V and 5 bases at J, leaving 11 bases unmatched. CDR3 size: 16 residues. DNA for the CDR3: TGTGCCAGCAGCATCCTAGCCGGGGGGGCTAACAATGAGCAGTTCTTC. Amino acids: CASSILAGGANNEQFF.

V is TRBV7-9 and J is TRBJ2-6; 7 bases are shared with TRBD1. Per the germline V gene, CDR1 is SEHNR and CDR2 is FQNEAQ (reference sequence). V dropped 6 bases and J dropped 0; count of bases not matched to a gene: 2. The CDR3 loop spans 15 amino acids. CDR3 amino acids: CASRAGGSGANVLTF. Written as DNA, the CDR3 is TGTGCCAGCAGGGCAGGGGGCTCTGGGGCCAACGTCCTGACTTTC.

This chain links TRBV10-3 with TRBJ1-1; no reliable D call. Looked up from germline, CDR1 is ENHRY and CDR2 is SYGVKD. Trimming stripped 5 bases from V and 2 bases from J, with 9 bases between. The CDR3 contains 13 residues. The CDR3 is CAISITENTEAFF. For the CDR3, the DNA is TGTGCCATCAGTATAACAGAAAACACTGAAGCTTTCTTT.

This clone was counted once. The CDR3 nucleotides read TGTGCCAGCAGCTACAGCGGGGGGGCGAAGACCCAGTACTTC. It translates to CASSYSGGAKTQYF. J is TRBJ2-5 and V is TRBV11-2, with 10 bases matching TRBD2. Germline values: CDR1 SGHAT, CDR2 FQNNGV. The CDR3 is 14 residues long. J was trimmed by 6 bases and V by 4 bases; bases with no gene match: 5.

The V call is TRBV4-1, the J call TRBJ2-5; no firm D call. CDR3 length: 13 amino acids. Germline CDR1 MGHRA, CDR2 YSYEKL. Trimming removed 2 bases at V and 1 base at J, with 5 bases between. The CDR3 reads CASSQLVQETQYF. CDR3 DNA sequence: TGCGCCAGCAGCCAATTGGTCCAAGAGACCCAGTACTTC.

The V gene is TRBV7-6, the J gene TRBJ1-5; D is unresolved. The CDR3 sequence is 14 residues long. CDR1 is SGHVS, CDR2 FNYEAQ, per germline. V was shortened by 1 base and J by 3 bases, with 7 bases between the two germline ends. DNA for the CDR3: TGTGCCAGCAGCTTAGACACTTACAATCAGCCCCAGCATTTT. Translated, it gives CASSLDTYNQPQHF.

The genes are TRBV14 and TRBJ2-1, with TRBD2 identical over 8 bases. The CDR3 contains 15 residues. The V segment lost 4 bases and the J segment 3 bases; nucleotides outside the gene matches: 5. Germline V gene sequence: CDR1 SGHDN, CDR2 FVKESK. The CDR3 protein is CASSPQRGFYNEQFF. CDR3 coding DNA: TGTGCCAGCAGCCCCCAGCGGGGGTTCTACAATGAGCAGTTCTTC.

The J gene is TRBJ2-3, the V gene TRBV6-1; TRBD1 agrees at 10 bases. The CDR3 runs 15 residues. J gave up 0 bases and V 5 bases, and 2 bases lay outside the gene matches. Germline-derived CDR1 and CDR2 are MNHNS and SASEGT. The CDR3 DNA sequence: TGTGCCAGCAGTCGACAGGGGGCGAGCACAGATACGCAGTATTTT. Amino acids: CASSRQGASTDTQYF.